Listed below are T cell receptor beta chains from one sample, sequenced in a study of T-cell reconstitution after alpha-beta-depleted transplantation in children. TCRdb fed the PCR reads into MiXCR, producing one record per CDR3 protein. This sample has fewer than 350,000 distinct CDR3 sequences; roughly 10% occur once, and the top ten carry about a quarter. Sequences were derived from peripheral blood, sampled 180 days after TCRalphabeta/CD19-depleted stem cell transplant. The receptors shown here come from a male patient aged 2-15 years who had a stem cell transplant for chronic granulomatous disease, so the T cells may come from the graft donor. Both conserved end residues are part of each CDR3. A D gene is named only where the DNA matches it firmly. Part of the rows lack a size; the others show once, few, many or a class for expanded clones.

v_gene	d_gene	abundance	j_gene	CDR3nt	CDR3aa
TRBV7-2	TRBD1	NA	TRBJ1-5	TGTGCCAGCAGCGCAAGACAGGGGTCTCAGCCCCAGCATTTT	CASSARQGSQPQHF
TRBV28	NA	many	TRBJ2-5	TGTGCCAGCAGTTTAATCAACCAAGAGACCCAGTACTTC	CASSLINQETQYF
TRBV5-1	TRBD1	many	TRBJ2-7	TGCGCCAGCAGCTCCGGGACAGGGGACCACGAGCAGTACTTC	CASSSGTGDHEQYF
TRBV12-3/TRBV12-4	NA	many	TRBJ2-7	TGTGCCAGCAGTTTACGTCCAGGGTTGGGGTGGCAGTACTTC	CASSLRPGLGWQYF
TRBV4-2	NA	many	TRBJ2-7	TGTGCCAGCAGCCAAGTAGGGGGGTACGAGCAGTACTTC	CASSQVGGYEQYF
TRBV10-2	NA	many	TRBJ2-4	TGCGCCAGCAGTGCTTCTGCTCAGGGACTTATCGGGAACATTCAGTACTTC	CASSASAQGLIGNIQYF
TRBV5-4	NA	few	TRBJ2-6	TGTGCCAGCAGCTTGTGGGGTTCTGGGGCCGACGTCCTGACTTTC	CASSLWGSGADVLTF
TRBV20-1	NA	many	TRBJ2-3	TGCAGTGCTAGTCGGGGAGGCCTAGATACGCAGTATTTT	CSASRGGLDTQYF
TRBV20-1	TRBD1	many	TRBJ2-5	TGCAGTGCTAGAAGCTGGACAGGCCTAGGGGAGACCCAGTACTTC	CSARSWTGLGETQYF
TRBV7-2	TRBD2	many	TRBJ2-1	TGTGCCAGCAGCCAGGCGGGGACTAACGCCTACAATGAGCAGTTCTTC	CASSQAGTNAYNEQFF
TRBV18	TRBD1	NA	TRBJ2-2	TGTGCCAGCTCACCGGGACAGGGCCTCACCGGGGAGCTGTTTTTT	CASSPGQGLTGELFF
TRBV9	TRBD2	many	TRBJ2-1	TGTGCCAGCAGCGTAGAAGGGGGGACTAGCGGGAGAAATGAGCAGTTCTTC	CASSVEGGTSGRNEQFF
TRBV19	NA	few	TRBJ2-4	TGTGCCAGTAGTATCCTGGGCAGAAACCTAGCCAAAAACATTCAGTACTTC	CASSILGRNLAKNIQYF
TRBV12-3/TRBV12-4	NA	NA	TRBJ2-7	TGTGCCAGCAGAGAAGGACCAAGCTTCTACGAGCAGTACTTC	CASREGPSFYEQYF
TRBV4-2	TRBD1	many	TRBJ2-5	TGTGCCAGCAGCCAAGGCCCAGGGGGCGCAGAGACCCAGTACTTC	CASSQGPGGAETQYF
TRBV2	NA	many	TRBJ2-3	TGTGCCAGCAGTGAAGATGGGACAACAGATACGCAGTATTTT	CASSEDGTTDTQYF
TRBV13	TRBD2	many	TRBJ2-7	TGTGCCAGCAGCTTAGGGCTTGGCGGGAGAGCCCACGAGCAGTACTTC	CASSLGLGGRAHEQYF
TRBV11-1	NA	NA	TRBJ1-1	TGTGCCAGCAGCCCCGGGGGCGCCGAAGCTTTCTTT	CASSPGGAEAFF
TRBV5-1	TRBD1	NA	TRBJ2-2	TGCGCCAGCAGCGTCCCCGGGACAGGGTTCACCGGGGAGCTGTTTTTT	CASSVPGTGFTGELFF
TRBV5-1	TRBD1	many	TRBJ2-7	TGCGCCAGCAGTCTTTCTCGAACAGGGGCCGCGAACTACGAGCAGTACTTC	CASSLSRTGAANYEQYF
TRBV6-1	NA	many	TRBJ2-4	TGTGCCAGCAGTATAGCCCCGATAAACATTCAGTACTTC	CASSIAPINIQYF
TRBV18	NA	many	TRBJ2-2	TGTGCCAGCTCACCACCGGGGTTGAACACCGGGGAGCTGTTTTTT	CASSPPGLNTGELFF
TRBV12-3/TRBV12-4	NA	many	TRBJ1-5	TGTGCCAGCAGTTTTGGTCAGGGTATAGGGAATCAGCCCCAGCATTTT	CASSFGQGIGNQPQHF
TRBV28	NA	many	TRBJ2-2	TGTGCCAGCAGAACGGGCACCGGGGAGCTGTTTTTT	CASRTGTGELFF
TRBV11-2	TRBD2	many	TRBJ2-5	TGTGCCAGCAGCTTAGGACATAAGTCGCTAGCGGGACAAGAGACCCAGTACTTC	CASSLGHKSLAGQETQYF